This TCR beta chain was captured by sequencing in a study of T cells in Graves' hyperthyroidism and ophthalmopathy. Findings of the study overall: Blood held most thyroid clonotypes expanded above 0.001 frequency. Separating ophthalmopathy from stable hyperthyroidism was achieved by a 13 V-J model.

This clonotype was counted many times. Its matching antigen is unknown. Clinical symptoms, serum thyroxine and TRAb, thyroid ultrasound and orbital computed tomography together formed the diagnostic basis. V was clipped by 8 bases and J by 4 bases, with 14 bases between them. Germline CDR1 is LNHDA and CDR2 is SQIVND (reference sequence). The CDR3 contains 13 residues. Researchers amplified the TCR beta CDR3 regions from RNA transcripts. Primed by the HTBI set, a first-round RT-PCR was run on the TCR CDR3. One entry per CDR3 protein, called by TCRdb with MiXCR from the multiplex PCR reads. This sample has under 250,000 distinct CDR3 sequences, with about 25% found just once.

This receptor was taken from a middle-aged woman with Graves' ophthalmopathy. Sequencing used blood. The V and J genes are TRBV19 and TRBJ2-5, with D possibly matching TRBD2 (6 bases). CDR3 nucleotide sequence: TGTGCCAGTCGTGGGGAGGTATTAGAGACCCAGTACTTC. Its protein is CASRGEVLETQYF.